The rows below give T cell receptor beta chains drawn from one sample of a study of CD8 T cells in ankylosing spondylitis. Using its own MiXCR run on the 5' RACE reads, TCRdb lists one record per CDR3 protein. The sample records around 150,000 distinct CDR3 sequences, approximately 7.3% being singletons. What was sequenced was blood, either unsorted or a sorted T cell fraction (not recorded which). Every receptor here comes from a female donor with ankylosing spondylitis or in good health (not recorded which). CDR3s include the opening cysteine and the closing phenylalanine or tryptophan. D genes are given only for firm matches. The listing skips clone size in some rows; elsewhere it reads once, few, many or a size class.

>NA|TRBV7-9|TRBJ2-1|many|13
CASSFSQANEQFF
TGTGCCAGCAGCTTTTCCCAGGCCAATGAGCAGTTCTTC
>NA|TRBV28|TRBJ1-5|many|16
CASSLWAGSGTQPQHF
TGTGCCAGCAGTTTATGGGCTGGCAGCGGGACTCAGCCCCAGCATTTT
>NA|TRBV5-1|TRBJ2-3|many|16
CASSLTGGQSTDTQYF
TGCGCCAGCAGCTTGACTGGGGGCCAAAGCACAGATACGCAGTATTTT
>TRBD1|TRBV11-2|TRBJ2-1|many|18
CASSLEGDSGKRGNEQFF
TGTGCCAGCAGCTTAGAGGGGGACAGCGGAAAACGGGGCAATGAGCAGTTCTTC
>TRBD1|TRBV5-1|TRBJ1-1|many|15
CASSPPGQANTEAFF
TGCGCCAGCAGCCCTCCGGGACAGGCGAACACTGAAGCTTTCTTT
>NA|TRBV5-1|TRBJ2-5|many|14
CASSDRSIQETQYF
TGCGCCAGCAGCGACCGGTCTATTCAAGAGACCCAGTACTTC
>TRBD2|TRBV3-1|TRBJ2-1|many|16
CASSQDGRGGRNEQFF
TGTGCCAGCAGCCAAGACGGGCGGGGGGGCCGTAATGAGCAGTTCTTC
>TRBD1|TRBV12-3/TRBV12-4|TRBJ1-2|many|15
CASSLIPGGSDGYTF
TGTGCCAGCAGCCTCATTCCAGGGGGCAGTGATGGCTACACCTTC
>NA|TRBV5-6|TRBJ1-3|many|14
CASSQLQVGNTIYF
TGTGCCAGCAGTCAGTTACAGGTCGGAAACACCATATATTTT
>NA|TRBV28|TRBJ1-3|many|15
CASSFPTGGGNTIYF
TGTGCCAGCAGTTTCCCGACAGGAGGAGGAAACACCATATATTTT
>TRBD1|TRBV7-9|TRBJ2-4|many|15
CASSPQGDAKNIQYF
TGTGCCAGCAGCCCACAGGGGGATGCCAAAAACATTCAGTACTTC
>NA|TRBV7-2|TRBJ1-5|many|14
CASSLGPGGQPQHF
TGTGCCAGCAGCTTAGGTCCGGGCGGTCAGCCCCAGCATTTT
>TRBD2|TRBV20-1|TRBJ2-3|many|14
CSATLRGGPDTQYF
TGCAGTGCTACCCTTCGGGGGGGCCCAGATACGCAGTATTTT
>NA|TRBV2|TRBJ2-3|NA|13
CASSEDVTDTQYF
TGTGCCAGCAGTGAAGACGTAACAGATACGCAGTATTTT
>NA|TRBV4-2|TRBJ2-3|many|18
CASRRSFSSGAGGDTQYF
TGTGCCAGCAGACGTTCATTTAGTTCGGGGGCCGGGGGAGATACGCAGTATTTT
>TRBD2|TRBV20-1|TRBJ2-1|many|19
CSARSGLGLAGVTYNEQFF
TGCAGTGCTAGAAGTGGTCTGGGACTAGCGGGGGTTACCTACAATGAGCAGTTCTTC